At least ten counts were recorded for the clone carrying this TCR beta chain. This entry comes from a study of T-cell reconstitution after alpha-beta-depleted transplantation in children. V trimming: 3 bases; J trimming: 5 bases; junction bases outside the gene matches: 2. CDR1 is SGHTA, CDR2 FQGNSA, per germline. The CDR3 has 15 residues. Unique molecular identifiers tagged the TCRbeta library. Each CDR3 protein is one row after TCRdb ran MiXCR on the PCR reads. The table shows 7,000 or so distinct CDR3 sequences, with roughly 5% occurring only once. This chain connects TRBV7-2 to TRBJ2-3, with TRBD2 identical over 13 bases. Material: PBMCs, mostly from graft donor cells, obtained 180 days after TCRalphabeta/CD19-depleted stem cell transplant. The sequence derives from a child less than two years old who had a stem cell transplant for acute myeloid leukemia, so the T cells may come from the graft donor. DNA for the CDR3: TGTGCCAGCAGCTTTACTAGCGGGGGGGGAGATACGCAGTATTTT. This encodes CASSFTSGGGDTQYF.